One sample yielded the 9 T cell receptor beta chains listed below, sequenced in a study of shared T cell receptors in the human thymus. Generated by immunoSEQ multiplex PCR, the TCRdb table keeps only in-frame clones and is missing some. The sample includes 600,000 or so clones, roughly 86% of them seen just once. A further study also used this sample, focusing on human thymus T cells.

The sequenced sample was thymocytes. The receptors shown here come from a boy less than two years old with a congenital heart defect.

The CDR3, as DNA: TGTGCCAGCACTGAATCACAGGGCATTAACACTGAAGCTTTCTTT. It translates to CASTESQGINTEAFF. The chain carries TRBV7-9 and TRBJ1-1; D is possibly TRBD1 (6 bases). V lost 7 bases to trimming and J lost 2 bases, with 17 bases between them. Germline lookup yields CDR1 SEHNR and CDR2 FQNEAQ (reference sequence). CDR3 length: 15 residues.

The chain is built from TRBV10-3 and TRBJ2-5; TRBD2 matches 14 bases. From germline, CDR1 is ENHRY and CDR2 SYGVKD. V lost 11 bases and J lost 5; bases outside the gene matches: 13. The CDR3 totals 16 residues. In nucleotides, the CDR3 is TGTGCCGTCTCCGGGACTAGCGGGAGCCGGTACGAGACCCAGTACTTC. Amino acid sequence: CAVSGTSGSRYETQYF.

The chain joins TRBV7-2 to TRBJ2-5, with TRBD2 as a possible D gene (6 bases). V was cut by 4 bases and J by 4 bases, with 16 bases left in between. CDR3 length: 15 amino acids. The germline V gene encodes CDR1 SGHTA and CDR2 FQGNSA. In nucleotides, the CDR3 is TGTGCCAGCAGCTCAGCGACTAGTTCGGGAGAGACCCAGTACTTC. Translated, it gives CASSSATSSGETQYF. Filled out from reference TRBV7-2 and TRBJ2-5, the complete variable domain reads GAGVSQSPSNKVTEKGKDVELRCDPISGHTALYWYRQSLGQGLEFLIYFQGNSAPDKSGLPSDRFSAERTGGSVSTLTIQRTQQEDSAVYLCASSSATSSGETQYFGPGTRLLVL.

The chain joins TRBV9 to TRBJ2-7, with D possibly TRBD1 on 5 matching bases. V was cut by 2 bases and J by 2 bases, with 17 bases left in between. CDR1 and CDR2 (germline): SGDLS, YYNGEE. CDR3 length: 16 residues. The CDR3 bases are TGTGCCAGCAGCGTGGGCGACAGCAAACAGGCCTACGAGCAGTACTTC. Its translation: CASSVGDSKQAYEQYF.

The rearrangement uses TRBV5-1 and TRBJ2-7; D call uncertain. Germline CDR1 and CDR2: SGHRS and YFSETQ. V was pared by 1 base and J by 2 bases, with 7 bases between. CDR3 length equals 13 residues. CDR3 in amino acids: CASSLLRTYEQYF. The CDR3 nucleotides read TGCGCCAGCAGCTTGTTGAGAACCTACGAGCAGTACTTC.

V usage is TRBV14 and J usage is TRBJ2-1; unclear D gene. In germline, CDR1 is SGHDN, CDR2 FVKESK. The CDR3 covers 17 residues. The germline V and J ends were trimmed by 1 base and 4 bases, with 17 bases remaining between them. The CDR3 spells CASSQVPGLWPYNEQFF. The CDR3 DNA sequence: TGTGCCAGCAGCCAAGTACCTGGGCTCTGGCCGTACAATGAGCAGTTCTTC. The full variable domain, completed using reference TRBV14 and TRBJ2-1, is EAGVTQFPSHSVIEKGQTVTLRCDPISGHDNLYWYRRVMGKEIKFLLHFVKESKQDESGMPNNRFLAERTGGTYSTLKVQPAELEDSGVYFCASSQVPGLWPYNEQFFGPGTRLTVL.

The genes are TRBV5-1 and TRBJ2-3; a weak D match, TRBD1 (6 bases). The CDR3 extends over 17 amino acids. The V and J ends lost 0 bases and 2 bases respectively, with 16 bases between them. Germline V gene sequence: CDR1 SGHRS, CDR2 YFSETQ. CDR3 loop: CASSLGVGDILTDTQYF. DNA for the CDR3: TGCGCCAGCAGCTTGGGAGTAGGGGACATACTCACAGATACGCAGTATTTT. The entire variable domain, with the rest obtained from reference TRBV5-1 and TRBJ2-3, is as follows: KAGVTQTPRYLIKTRGQQVTLSCSPISGHRSVSWYQQTPGQGLQFLFEYFSETQRNKGNFPGRFSGRQFSNSRSEMNVSTLELGDSALYLCASSLGVGDILTDTQYFGPGTRLTVL.

The J gene is TRBJ2-5, the V gene TRBV18, with D perhaps TRBD1 (6 bases). Germline lookup yields CDR1 KGHSH and CDR2 LQKENI. This CDR3 contains 15 residues. The V and J ends lost 6 bases and 4 bases respectively, with 18 bases between them. The CDR3 is CASSRDAGERETQYF. DNA of the CDR3: TGTGCCAGCTCTCGGGACGCAGGGGAACGAGAGACCCAGTACTTC.

The rearrangement links TRBV2 to TRBJ2-1; 9 nucleotides align to TRBD1. This CDR3 region has 14 residues. V lost 4 bases, J lost 10 bases, and 8 bases stayed unmatched. Germline V gene sequence: CDR1 SNHLY, CDR2 FYNNEI. The CDR3 nucleotides read TGTGCCAGCAGTGGAACAGGGGGCAAAAGGGAGCAGTTCTTC. Its translation is CASSGTGGKREQFF.